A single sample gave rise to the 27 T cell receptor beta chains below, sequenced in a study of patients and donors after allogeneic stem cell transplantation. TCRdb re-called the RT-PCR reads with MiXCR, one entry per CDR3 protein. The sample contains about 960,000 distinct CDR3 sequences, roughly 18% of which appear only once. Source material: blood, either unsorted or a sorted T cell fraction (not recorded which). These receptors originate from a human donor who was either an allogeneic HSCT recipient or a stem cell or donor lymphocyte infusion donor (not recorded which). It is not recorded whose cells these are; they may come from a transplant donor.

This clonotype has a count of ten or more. The CDR3 region is CAISTGTGFGEQYF. The CDR3 nucleotides are TGTGCCATCAGTACCGGGACAGGGTTTGGCGAGCAGTACTTC. The chain joins TRBV10-3 to TRBJ2-7; 9 bases map to TRBD1. V lost 5 bases, J lost 6 bases, and 8 bases stayed unmatched. The germline CDR1 and CDR2 sequences are ENHRY and SYGVKD. The CDR3 is made up of 14 amino acids.

The DNA of the CDR3 is TGCAGTGCTAGATACCAGAAGGACACCATATATTTT. Its translation is CSARYQKDTIYF. V gene TRBV20-1 combines with J gene TRBJ1-3, with D unresolved. The V end lost 2 bases, the J end lost 8 bases, and 10 bases lay between the germline ends. The CDR3 consists of 12 residues. Germline V lookup: CDR1 DFQATT, CDR2 SNEGSKA (reference sequence).

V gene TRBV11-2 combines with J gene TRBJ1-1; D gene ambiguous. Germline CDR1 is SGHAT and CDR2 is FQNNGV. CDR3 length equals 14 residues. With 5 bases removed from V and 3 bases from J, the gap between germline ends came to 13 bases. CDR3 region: CASSPTQAYTEAFF. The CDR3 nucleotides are TGTGCCAGCAGCCCAACCCAGGCCTACACTGAAGCTTTCTTT.

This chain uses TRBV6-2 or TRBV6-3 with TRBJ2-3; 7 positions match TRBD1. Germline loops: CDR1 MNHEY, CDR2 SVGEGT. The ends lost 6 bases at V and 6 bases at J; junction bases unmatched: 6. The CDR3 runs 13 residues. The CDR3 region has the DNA TGTGCCAGCAGAGGACAGGTCCGGGATACGCAGTATTTT. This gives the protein CASRGQVRDTQYF.

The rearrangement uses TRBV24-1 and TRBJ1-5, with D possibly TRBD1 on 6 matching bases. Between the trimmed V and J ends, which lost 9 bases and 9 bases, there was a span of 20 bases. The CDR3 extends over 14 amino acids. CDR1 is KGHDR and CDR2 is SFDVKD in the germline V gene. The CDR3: CATSRGAGPWPQHF. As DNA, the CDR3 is TGTGCCACCTCGCGGGGGGCAGGACCATGGCCCCAGCATTTT.

The CDR3 DNA follows: TGCGCCAGCAGCTTGACAGGCCTTAAAGAGACCCAGTACTTC. This codes for CASSLTGLKETQYF. The chain combines TRBV5-1 with TRBJ2-5, with TRBD1 as a possible D gene (5 bases). The CDR3 has 14 amino acids. V was trimmed by 1 base and J by 3 bases, leaving 10 bases between them. Germline lookup yields CDR1 SGHRS and CDR2 YFSETQ.

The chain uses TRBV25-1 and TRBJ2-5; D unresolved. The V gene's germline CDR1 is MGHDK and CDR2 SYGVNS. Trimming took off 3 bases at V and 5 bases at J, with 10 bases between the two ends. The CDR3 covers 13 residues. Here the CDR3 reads CASSDIFGETQYF. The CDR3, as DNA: TGTGCCAGCAGTGATATATTCGGGGAGACCCAGTACTTC.

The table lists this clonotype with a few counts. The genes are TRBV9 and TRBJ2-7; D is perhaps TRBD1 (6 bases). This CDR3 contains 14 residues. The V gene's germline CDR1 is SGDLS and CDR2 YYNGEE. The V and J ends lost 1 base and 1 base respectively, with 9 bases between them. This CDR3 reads CASSVQGRSYEQYF. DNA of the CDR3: TGTGCCAGCAGCGTACAGGGGCGGTCCTACGAGCAGTACTTC.

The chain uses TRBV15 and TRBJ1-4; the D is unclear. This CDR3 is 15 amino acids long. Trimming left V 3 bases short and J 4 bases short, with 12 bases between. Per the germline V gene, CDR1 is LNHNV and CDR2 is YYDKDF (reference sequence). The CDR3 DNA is TGTGCCACCAGCAGGGGTGCTCGCAATAATGAAAAACTGTTTTTT. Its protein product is CATSRGARNNEKLFF.

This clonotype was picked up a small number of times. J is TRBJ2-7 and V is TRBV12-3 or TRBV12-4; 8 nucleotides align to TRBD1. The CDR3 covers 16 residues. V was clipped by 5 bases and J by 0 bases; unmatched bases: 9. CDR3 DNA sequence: TGTGCCAGCAGTCGACTCGACAGGGGTTTCTCCTACGAGCAGTACTTC. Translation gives CASSRLDRGFSYEQYF.

The CDR3 coding sequence is TGTGCCACCAGTGATACGTCAGCCGGGACAGGGCCGCCTAAGCAGTACTTC. This gives the protein CATSDTSAGTGPPKQYF. The J gene is TRBJ2-7, the V gene TRBV24-1; 9 nucleotides align to TRBD1. The CDR3 is 17 amino acids. Germline V gene lookup returns CDR1 KGHDR and CDR2 SFDVKD. Trimming removed 3 bases from V and 8 bases from J; junction bases left unmatched: 16.

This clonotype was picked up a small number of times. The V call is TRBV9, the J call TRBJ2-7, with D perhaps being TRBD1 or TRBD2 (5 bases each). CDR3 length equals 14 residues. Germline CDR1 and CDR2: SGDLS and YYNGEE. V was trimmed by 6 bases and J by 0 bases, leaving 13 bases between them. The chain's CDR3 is CASTRDGVSYEQYF. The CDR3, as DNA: TGTGCCAGCACTAGGGACGGGGTCTCCTACGAGCAGTACTTC.

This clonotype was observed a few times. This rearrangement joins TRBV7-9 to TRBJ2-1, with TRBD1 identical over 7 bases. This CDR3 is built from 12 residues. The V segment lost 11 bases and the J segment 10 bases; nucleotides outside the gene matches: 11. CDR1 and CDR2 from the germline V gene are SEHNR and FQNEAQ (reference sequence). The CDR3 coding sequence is TGTGCCGGACGAGAAGGGGGCTTCGAGCAGTTCTTC. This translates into CAGREGGFEQFF.

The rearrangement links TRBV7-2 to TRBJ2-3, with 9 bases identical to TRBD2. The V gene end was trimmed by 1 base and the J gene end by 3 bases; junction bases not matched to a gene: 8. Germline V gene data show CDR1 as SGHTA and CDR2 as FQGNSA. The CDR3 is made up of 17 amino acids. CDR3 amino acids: CASSLGAKRGATDTQYF. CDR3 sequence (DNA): TGTGCCAGCAGCTTAGGGGCCAAGCGGGGGGCTACAGATACGCAGTATTTT.

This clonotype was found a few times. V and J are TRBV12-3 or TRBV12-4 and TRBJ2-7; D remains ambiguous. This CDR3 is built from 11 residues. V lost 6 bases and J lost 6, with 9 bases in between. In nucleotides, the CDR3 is TGTGCCAGCAGCATCTCGGGCGAGCAGTACTTC. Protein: CASSISGEQYF.

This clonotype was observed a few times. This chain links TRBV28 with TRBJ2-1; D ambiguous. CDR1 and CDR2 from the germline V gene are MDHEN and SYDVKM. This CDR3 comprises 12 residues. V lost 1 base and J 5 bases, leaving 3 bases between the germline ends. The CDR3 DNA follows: TGTGCCAGCAGTTTATCTAACAATGAGCAGTTCTTC. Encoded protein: CASSLSNNEQFF.

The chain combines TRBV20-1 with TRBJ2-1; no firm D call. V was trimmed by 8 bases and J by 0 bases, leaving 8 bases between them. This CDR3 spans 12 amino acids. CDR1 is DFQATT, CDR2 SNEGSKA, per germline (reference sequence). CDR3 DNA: TGCAGTCCTTCAAGCTCCTACAATGAGCAGTTCTTC. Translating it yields CSPSSSYNEQFF.

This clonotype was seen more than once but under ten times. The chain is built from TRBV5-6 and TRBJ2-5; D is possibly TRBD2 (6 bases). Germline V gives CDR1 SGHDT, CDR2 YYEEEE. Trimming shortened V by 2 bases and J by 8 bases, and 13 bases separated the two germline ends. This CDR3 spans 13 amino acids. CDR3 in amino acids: CASSLSRRGTQYF. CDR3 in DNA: TGTGCCAGCAGCTTAAGCAGGAGGGGTACCCAGTACTTC.

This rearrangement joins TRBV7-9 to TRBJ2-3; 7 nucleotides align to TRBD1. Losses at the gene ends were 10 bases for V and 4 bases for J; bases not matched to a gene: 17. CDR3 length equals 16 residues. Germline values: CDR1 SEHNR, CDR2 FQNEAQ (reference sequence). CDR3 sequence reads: CANHHFGDRVPDTQYF. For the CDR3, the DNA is TGTGCCAACCACCATTTCGGAGACAGGGTCCCAGATACGCAGTATTTT.

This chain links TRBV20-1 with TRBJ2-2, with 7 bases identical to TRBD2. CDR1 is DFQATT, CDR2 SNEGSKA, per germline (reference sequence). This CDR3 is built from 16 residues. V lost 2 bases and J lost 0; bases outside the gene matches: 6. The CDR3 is CSARSRGRANTGELFF. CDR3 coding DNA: TGCAGTGCTAGAAGTCGTGGGAGGGCGAACACCGGGGAGCTGTTTTTT.

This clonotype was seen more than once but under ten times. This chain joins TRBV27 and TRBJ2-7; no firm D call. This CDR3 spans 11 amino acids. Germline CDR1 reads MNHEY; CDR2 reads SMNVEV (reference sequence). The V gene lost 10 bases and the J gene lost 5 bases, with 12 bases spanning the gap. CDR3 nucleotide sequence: TGTGCCACTCAGGCCTGGGACGAGCAGTACTTC. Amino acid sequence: CATQAWDEQYF.

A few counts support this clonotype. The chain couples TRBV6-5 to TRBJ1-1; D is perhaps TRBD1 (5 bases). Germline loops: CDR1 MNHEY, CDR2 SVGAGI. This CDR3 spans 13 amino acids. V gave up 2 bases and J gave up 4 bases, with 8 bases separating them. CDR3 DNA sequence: TGTGCCAGCAGTTACGGCAGGGTCACTGAAGCTTTCTTT. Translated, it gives CASSYGRVTEAFF.

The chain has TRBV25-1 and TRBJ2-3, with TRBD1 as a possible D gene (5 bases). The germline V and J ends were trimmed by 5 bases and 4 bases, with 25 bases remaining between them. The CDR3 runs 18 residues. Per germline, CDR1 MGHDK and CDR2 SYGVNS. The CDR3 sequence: CASSLPPRAGRYADTQYF. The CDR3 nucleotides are TGTGCCAGCAGTCTCCCCCCCAGGGCAGGAAGATACGCAGATACGCAGTATTTT.

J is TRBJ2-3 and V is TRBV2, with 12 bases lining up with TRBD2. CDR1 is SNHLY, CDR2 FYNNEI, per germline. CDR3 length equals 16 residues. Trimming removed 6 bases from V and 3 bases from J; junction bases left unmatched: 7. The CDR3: CASRLLAGGATDTQYF. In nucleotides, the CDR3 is TGTGCCAGCAGATTACTAGCGGGAGGCGCAACAGATACGCAGTATTTT.

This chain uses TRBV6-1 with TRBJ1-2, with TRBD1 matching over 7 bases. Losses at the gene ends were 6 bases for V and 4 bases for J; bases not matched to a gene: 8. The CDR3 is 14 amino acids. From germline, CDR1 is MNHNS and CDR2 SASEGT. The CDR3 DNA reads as TGTGCCAGCAGAGACAGGGATCAGTTCTATGGCTACACCTTC. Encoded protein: CASRDRDQFYGYTF.

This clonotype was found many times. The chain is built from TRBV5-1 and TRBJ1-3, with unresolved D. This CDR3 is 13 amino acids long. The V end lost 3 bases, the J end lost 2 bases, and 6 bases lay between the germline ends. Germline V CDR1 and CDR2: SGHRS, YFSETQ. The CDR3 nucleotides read TGCGCCAGCAGCTCGGACCCTGGAAACACCATATATTTT. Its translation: CASSSDPGNTIYF.

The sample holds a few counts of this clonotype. CDR3 nucleotides: TGCGCCAGCAGCCCACGAGCTGGTGGGGGCAGCACAGATACGCAGTATTTT. The encoded protein is CASSPRAGGGSTDTQYF. V usage is TRBV5-1 and J usage is TRBJ2-3, with D possibly TRBD1 on 6 matching bases. Germline CDR1 reads SGHRS; CDR2 reads YFSETQ. This CDR3 has 17 residues. V was trimmed by 4 bases and J by 0 bases, leaving 18 bases between them.